This T cell receptor (beta chain) derives from a study of cytomegalovirus exposure and HLA in healthy donors (dated by TCRdb to the late 2010s). Context from the whole study: According to an earlier analysis of several hundred of the donors, 150 million to 200 million T cells yielded 117 million unique TCR beta sequences and 276 Gb of sequence data. An early release that covered roughly 600 HLA-typed donors contained approximately 300 gigabases of sequencing data and tens of millions of unique TCR sequences. Of the 350 to 450 genotyped donors, approximately 82% fell in the genetic ancestry cluster associated with self-reported Caucasian donors. The aim of the study was to test whether cataloging public T cell receptors could identify signatures of past pathogen exposure. The T cell repertoires of under 750 subjects were profiled by immunosequencing and related to cytomegalovirus serostatus. In addition to the first cohort of around 670 subjects, a separate validation cohort of about 120 different subjects was used. To predict cytomegalovirus infection status, the study combined high-throughput TCR immunosequencing, statistical association of individual TCRs with disease status, and machine learning. A later analysis re-examined previously published TCR beta repertoires from roughly 720 donors and added high-resolution HLA genotyping to investigate patterns of TCR occurrence. Rather than using new phenotypic data, the later analysis identified candidate immune exposures from TCR beta sequences and from how often those sequences occurred across donors. An earlier analysis of several hundred of the donors used high-throughput TCR beta sequencing to judge whether each TCR beta V gene segment behaved as functional or pseudogenic. Donor age, sex, ethnicity and CMV serostatus were compiled together with the repertoire data. A later genetic analysis used genome-wide SNP genotypes for about 65% of the 666 donors, treating that subset as a discovery cohort. All discovery cohort repertoires had been generated on a single sequencing platform. HLA typing covered class I and class II loci at four-digit resolution. The number of donors typed differed by locus, with about 629-630 for A, B, C, DRB1 and DQB1, roughly 520 for DQA1, under 610 for DPA1, and around 460 for DPB1. Roughly 5 DR-DQ haplotypes were handled as single units for association and clustering, since linkage in the cohort was strong. On average, about 240,000 unique TCR beta nucleotide sequences were sequenced per donor among a few hundred genotyped donors of the cohort, with 15% to 20% of those sequences being non-productive.

What the authors observed across the whole study: In this cohort, only TCR beta chains were sequenced, and detectable features were limited by the absence of alpha or paired-chain data. In the study, 150 to 200 TCR beta chains were listed as associated with cytomegalovirus. A few of the identified cytomegalovirus-associated TCR beta chains were confirmed in vitro to be specific for cytomegalovirus antigens. In a later analysis, HLA-associated TCR beta chains showed more clonal expansion and lower generation probabilities than non-associated chains that were equally common. Because HLA typing was missing for some donors at each locus, association tests included only the typed subset. The presence/absence analyses assumed that sequencing depth was roughly uniform across donors, and that assumption may not be true. Because counts were too low, under 20 rarely observed V segments, including chromosome 9 orphons, were left out of the earlier analysis of 587 of the donors. A further reported finding was that TCR beta sequences accurately predicted the HLA-A and HLA-B alleles for most subjects in the first cohort. CMV serostatus was the only immune exposure information available for the cohort. According to the authors, the approach could potentially be generalized to other disease states and immunological phenotypes. In a later analysis, some 18,000 TCR beta sequences were associated with specific HLA alleles at a false discovery rate of 0.05. Most TCR sequences were observed very rarely across donors, whereas some public TCRs were present in many individuals. Cytomegalovirus status was reported to be diagnosed by the classifier with high specificity and sensitivity in both the original and validation cohorts. In a later analysis, the rate of TCR association differed among HLA loci, with DRB1 alleles having the most associated TCRs and HLA-C alleles having the fewest. A cluster of highly shared sequence variants was judged likely to be a technical artifact of the sequencing pipeline. Compared with the approximately 670-donor mean, donors in an Asian-associated ancestry cluster had fewer N-insertions in productive TCRs, according to a later genetic analysis. Strong co-occurrence of HLA alleles, especially DR and DQ, made assigning TCR associations to individual alleles difficult. In a later analysis, most CMV-associated TCR beta chains were found to appear HLA-restricted, with HLA associations seemingly driven largely by CMV exposure. A later genetic analysis associated a missense DCLRE1C variant with V-gene and J-gene trimming of TCR beta chains, and an independent cohort replicated the association. Several of the top co-occurrence clusters appeared to be linked to parvovirus B19, influenza, CMV and Epstein-Barr virus, according to a later analysis. The 87-base-pair reads could not distinguish some IMGT-functional V segments, including TRBV6-2 and TRBV6-3, so those segments were excluded. Linkage disequilibrium might explain the correlated functional status among segregating V segments, but an unknown experimental factor could not be ruled out. In an earlier analysis of 450 to 750 of the donors, most TCR beta V segments appeared in productive rearrangements about 87% or about 30% of the time, broadly matching IMGT annotations.

The cohort consisted of approximately 670 healthy bone marrow donors. At the time of sampling, all cohort members were nominally healthy, though unrecorded immune exposures were likely present. Of the 650 to 700 cohort members, about 280 had positive CMV serostatus and approximately 360 had negative CMV serostatus, and CMV serostatus was not recorded for the donor. Each donor provided a peripheral blood sample, and peripheral blood mononuclear cells were used for TCR beta sequencing. The Qiagen DNeasy Blood Extraction Kit was used to extract genomic DNA from the blood cell samples. Concerning this clone: What this receptor recognizes is not known. No base qualities exist here, and no much larger clone lies one base off it.

The library was obtained by the immunoSEQ multiplex PCR assay. For the multiplex PCR, a mixture combining 60 forward primers for TCR Vbeta segments and 13 reverse primers for TCR Jbeta segments was used. The CDR3 region of rearranged TCR beta genes was amplified from genomic DNA with a multiplex PCR assay. On the Illumina HiSeq System, the amplified TCR beta libraries were sequenced as 87-base-pair reads. In the authors' own workflow: Across the roughly 600 repertoires, a later analysis counted tens of millions of unique TCR beta chains, around 10 million of which were shared by at least two donors. To remove PCR and sequencing errors, raw reads were error-corrected and collapsed into unique sequences using a nearest-neighbor algorithm that merged closely related sequences. Alignment of CDR3 sequences to IMGT reference sequences was used to assign V, D and J gene segments. For a sequence to be retained, a match of at least six nucleotides to both a V gene segment and a J gene segment was required. A rearrangement was called productive if the CDR3 had no stop codons and remained in frame with V and J, and every other rearrangement was called non-productive. CDR3 was defined according to IMGT convention as the region running from the second conserved V-encoded cysteine to the conserved J-encoded phenylalanine. In an earlier analysis of approximately 500 of the donors, sequences lacking an unambiguous match to a single V gene segment were excluded. In an earlier analysis of approximately 610 of the donors, V segments were called functional above 56.7% productive rearrangements and were called segregating when the between-donor standard deviation exceeded 5%. A statistical classification framework was built for diagnosing cytomegalovirus status from the catalog of TCR beta chain sequences. A later analysis assigned V and J genes by comparing TCR nucleotide sequences with IMGT/GENE-DB human TR gene sequences. Using the TCRdist pipeline, a later analysis assigned CDR3 sequences along with most-parsimonious VDJ recombination scenarios. A later analysis defined each TCR beta chain by its CDR3 amino acid sequence plus V-gene family, and excluded reads lacking a unique V-gene family. As a way to deal with suspected cross-contamination and a sequencing artifact, a later analysis dropped 450 to 600 nucleotide sequences that were highly shared and had low generation probability. For each public chain, a later analysis derived a clonal expansion index from normalized ranks of inferred template counts within each repertoire. In a later analysis, generation probabilities were computed with a VDJ recombination model fitted to out-of-frame rearrangements, and the resulting probabilities were checked against IGoR. Hypergeometric tests were used in a later analysis to score TCR-TCR, TCR-HLA and TCR-CMV co-occurrence, with a repertoire-size bias correction applied to the TCR pairs. In a later analysis, false discovery rates were estimated by permuting HLA or CMV assignments 20 times. In a later analysis, co-occurring TCRs were grouped using DBSCAN, and TCRdist sequence similarity was added for clustering within HLA-allele-positive subsets. Co-occurrence clustering excluded repertoires with fewer than 30,000 or more than 120,000 public chains, plus five with anomalous nucleotide sharing. Imported from immuneACCESS, the table was reduced by TCRdb to in-frame sequences with V and J called. These copies leave out some clones; in studies compared against another copy, an unresolved V gene accounts for under half, and the cause of the remainder is not known. D and trimming come from the DNA, and the V and J calls and clone size come from that table. Across this sample there are under 170,000 clones, with roughly 77% seen only once. 3.5% of the sample comes from the top ten.

The CDR3 contains 13 residues, cysteine and phenylalanine counted. Only the CDR3 DNA stays, 39 bases, in frame from base 1. Via the germline V gene, CDR1 is MGHRA and CDR2 YSYEKL. V is cut back by 4 bases and J by 6 bases, with 2 bases in the junction unmatched. The receptor was derived from a human donor in good health. The chain joins TRBV4-1 to TRBJ1-1, and 10 junction bases match TRBD1. The source material was PBMCs. The encoded CDR3 is CASSRGQGAEAFF. In nucleotides, the sequence is TGCGCCAGCAGCCGCGGACAGGGGGCTGAAGCTTTCTTT.